Presented here are 7 T cell receptor beta chains from one specimen sequenced in a study of long-term antiretroviral therapy in people with HIV. Samples were assayed with immunoSEQ v3.0 at survey level. The table came from immunoSEQ multiplex PCR; TCRdb's copy has only in-frame clones and leaves some out. The table has 7,000 to 9,500 clones, over 75% seen once; the top ten hold approximately 16%. The sample consisted of unsorted PBMCs, taken 0.1 years after starting antiretroviral therapy. These receptors originate from a man aged 40-55 years with HIV.

In DNA, the CDR3 is TGTGCCAGCAGCGTAGAAGGGTGGTCAGGGGCCAACGTCCTGACTTTC. The encoded protein is CASSVEGWSGANVLTF. The chain recombines TRBV9 with TRBJ2-6, with unresolved D. This CDR3 has 16 residues. Trimming pared 0 bases from V and 4 bases from J, leaving 11 bases between. Germline V gives CDR1 SGDLS, CDR2 YYNGEE.

This clone has only one observation. The genes are TRBV4-3 and TRBJ2-3; D is possibly TRBD2 (5 bases). Germline CDR1 LGHNA, CDR2 YSLEER. This CDR3 has 16 residues. With 1 base removed from V and 0 bases from J, the gap between germline ends came to 11 bases. CDR3: CASSQGRRTSTDTQYF. DNA of the CDR3: TGCGCCAGCAGCCAAGGACGGAGGACTAGCACAGATACGCAGTATTTT.

This clone was found once. The genes are TRBV19 and TRBJ1-5, with 9 bases matching TRBD1. The V gene's germline CDR1 is LNHDA and CDR2 SQIVND (reference sequence). V trimming: 5 bases; J trimming: 0 bases; junction bases outside the gene matches: 8. This CDR3 has 17 amino acids. Here the CDR3 reads CASSARTGAYSNQPQHF. The CDR3 region has the DNA TGTGCCAGTAGTGCCCGGACAGGGGCGTATAGCAATCAGCCCCAGCATTTT.

This chain uses TRBV6-5 with TRBJ2-1; TRBD2 aligns across 10 bases. CDR3 length: 15 amino acids. Germline CDR1 reads MNHEY; CDR2 reads SVGAGI. J gave up 2 bases and V 5 bases, and 3 bases lay outside the gene matches. The CDR3 here is CASSGSGGAYNEQFF. The DNA for the CDR3 is TGTGCCAGCAGTGGAAGCGGGGGGGCCTACAATGAGCAGTTCTTC.

This clone turned up a few times. The V gene is TRBV6-1, the J gene TRBJ1-2, with D unresolved. The CDR3 is 13 residues long. The V end lost 2 bases, the J end lost 2 bases, and 6 bases lay between the germline ends. Germline loops: CDR1 MNHNS, CDR2 SASEGT. CDR3 bases: TGTGCCAGCAGTGAACGTAGAAACTATGGCTACACCTTC. This encodes CASSERRNYGYTF.

The CDR3: CASSPNGANQEAFF. In nucleotides, the CDR3 is TGTGCCAGCAGCCCCAACGGGGCCAACCAGGAAGCTTTCTTT. This rearrangement joins TRBV6-5 to TRBJ1-1; TRBD1 is a possible D gene (5 bases). CDR1 is MNHEY, CDR2 SVGAGI, per germline. Trimming removed 6 bases from V and 8 bases from J, with 19 bases in between. There are 14 residues in the CDR3.

The chain is built from TRBV27 and TRBJ2-7; D ambiguous. V lost 4 bases to trimming and J lost 2 bases, with 9 bases between them. This CDR3 has 13 amino acids. Germline CDR1 reads MNHEY; CDR2 reads SMNVEV (reference sequence). The CDR3 bases are TGTGCCAGCAGTTCGGATAGCCCCTACGAGCAGTACTTC. Encoded protein: CASSSDSPYEQYF.